The 5 T cell receptor beta chains below were found in one sample sequenced in a study of T-cell reconstitution after alpha-beta-depleted transplantation in children. As it was prepared, the TCRbeta library received unique molecular identifiers. TCRdb used MiXCR to reprocess the PCR reads, holding one entry per CDR3 protein. This sample has hundreds of thousands of distinct CDR3 sequences, with around 14% found just once. The sample was PBMCs, taken before TCRalphabeta/CD19-depleted stem cell transplant. The source is a girl aged 2 to 9 with congenital amegakaryocytic thrombocytopenia, due to receive a stem cell transplant.

The chain combines TRBV20-1 with TRBJ2-1; D possibly uses TRBD1 or TRBD2 (5 bases each). CDR1 is DFQATT and CDR2 is SNEGSKA in the germline V gene (reference sequence). The CDR3 spans 13 residues. V was cut by 3 bases and J by 8 bases, with 14 bases left in between. The CDR3 loop is CSASQGRWDEQFF. CDR3 nucleotide sequence: TGCAGTGCTAGCCAGGGACGGTGGGATGAGCAGTTCTTC.

With regard to this clonotype: Possible read error: a much larger clone is one base away. This chain uses TRBV5-1 with TRBJ2-5, with TRBD2 as a possible D gene (6 bases). Trimming took off 6 bases at V and 4 bases at J, with 7 bases between the two ends. This CDR3 region has 11 residues. Germline V lookup: CDR1 SGHRS, CDR2 YFSETQ. Here the CDR3 DNA reads TGCGCCAGCATGGAGGGAGAGACCCAGTACTTC. It translates to CASMEGETQYF. The complete variable domain, with remaining parts taken from reference TRBV5-1 and TRBJ2-5, reads KAGVTQTPRYLIKTRGQQVTLSCSPISGHRSVSWYQQTPGQGLQFLFEYFSETQRNKGNFPGRFSGRQFSNSRSEMNVSTLELGDSALYLCASMEGETQYFGPGTRLLVL.

Only a few counts were recorded for this clonotype. The chain has TRBV7-2 and TRBJ2-1, with D maybe TRBD2 (6 bases). This CDR3 comprises 16 residues. CDR1 is SGHTA, CDR2 FQGNSA, per germline. V was cut by 1 base and J by 2 bases, with 12 bases left in between. CDR3 DNA: TGTGCCAGCAGCTTAGTGGGAGGCCCAACCTACAATGAGCAGTTCTTC. Protein: CASSLVGGPTYNEQFF.

This clonotype came up many times. The rearrangement links TRBV5-1 to TRBJ2-7, with D uncertain. The CDR3 consists of 11 residues. Trimming cost V 0 bases and J 7 bases, with 5 bases left between them. CDR1 is SGHRS, CDR2 YFSETQ, per germline. The CDR3 loop is CASSLDVEQYF. Written as DNA, the CDR3 is TGCGCCAGCAGCTTGGATGTTGAGCAGTACTTC.

At least ten counts were recorded for this clonotype. The V call is TRBV7-2, the J call TRBJ2-1, with TRBD2 identical over 7 bases. The CDR3 has 19 residues. V dropped 0 bases and J dropped 2; count of bases not matched to a gene: 13. In germline, CDR1 is SGHTA, CDR2 FQGNSA. The CDR3 is CASSLALRRGTTAYNEQFF. CDR3 coding DNA: TGTGCCAGCAGCTTAGCGCTGAGGCGCGGGACTACTGCCTACAATGAGCAGTTCTTC.